This T cell receptor beta chain was retrieved from a study of T cell responses to AZD1222 COVID-19 vaccine. With regard to this clone: The antigen is not known.

The study's findings and limits: Epitopes outside B.1.351 and B.1.1.7 mutated regions reportedly drew nearly half of spike TCRs.

This table comes from immunoSEQ multiplex PCR, and its TCRdb copy is limited to in-frame clones, with some not included. Of roughly 120,000 clones listed, roughly nine tenths are singletons. Germline CDR1 is MGHDK and CDR2 is SYGVNS. This CDR3 has 13 residues. The V gene lost 1 base and the J gene lost 4 bases, with 5 bases spanning the gap. This TCR was recovered from an adult in good health. The chain employs TRBV25-1 and TRBJ2-4, with TRBD2 as a possible D gene (5 bases). The sequencing used peripheral blood, collected on day 0 of AZD1222 vaccination. CDR3 protein: CASSEWEKNIQYF. CDR3 in DNA: TGTGCCAGCAGTGAATGGGAGAAAAACATTCAGTACTTC.